This T cell receptor beta chain is from a study of PD-L1 blockade in urothelial cancer (TCRdb year 2017). Turning to the overall study: All patients started therapy in about 2014 and received atezolizumab 1,200 mg intravenously every 3 weeks. Under 30 patients had pretreatment blood TCR-seq, about 24 had at least one posttreatment blood collection, and about 24 had tumor TCR-seq. Durable clinical benefit was achieved by nine patients but not by the remaining 20. About 85% of the roughly 29 patients were identified as males with urothelial cancer of bladder origin, and a prior smoking history was reported by 18 of 29 patients. Patients had an ECOG performance status of 0 or 1 and had received between 0 and 3 prior chemotherapy regimens. Blood samples yielded a median of around 130,000 T cells and more than 75,000 unique TCRs, with median clonality around 0.084. Blood samples were analyzed at 3 weeks after treatment start (second dose) and at 6 weeks after treatment start. Durable clinical benefit was defined as progression-free survival longer than 6 months, and TCR features were also tested against progression-free and overall survival. Whole exome sequencing and RNA sequencing of pretreatment tumors were performed alongside TCR sequencing in the same patients. Somatic, immune and clinical correlates of response to PD-L1 blockade with atezolizumab in urothelial cancer were the focus of an exploratory multi-omic analysis. Pretreatment tumor samples and matched peripheral blood, collected serially before and after atezolizumab treatment, underwent TCR sequencing.

The cohort included some 30 patients with locally advanced or metastatic urothelial carcinoma who were treated at Memorial Sloan Kettering on a trial protocol. Peripheral blood mononuclear cells were collected from each patient pretreatment and during treatment, giving between 1 and 8 total time points per patient. The Qiagen DNeasy Blood extraction kit was used to purify genomic DNA from total PBMCs and tumor samples. PBMCs were collected pretreatment and during treatment, and were isolated and stored as previously described. Synthetic TCR analog templates were spiked into each PCR to estimate absolute template abundance from read counts. The immunoSEQ assay used bias-controlled V and J gene primers to amplify TCRbeta CDR3 regions from genomic DNA. Sequencing of rearranged TCRbeta segments was performed at approximately 20X coverage. As for the original processing: Sequencing errors were corrected by clustering and CDR3s were annotated against IMGT to assign V, D and J genes. Only productive TCRbeta rearrangements were used in downstream analyses, excluding out-of-frame or stop-codon sequences. Clonality was calculated as one minus the Shannon entropy normalized by the log of the number of unique productive sequences. Clones differing between time points or between blood and tumor were identified using Fisher's exact test with Benjamini-Hochberg correction, with an adjusted p below 0.01 applied as the threshold. TCRdb provides this immuneACCESS table in a form limited to in-frame rearrangements. Some clones are lacking; in checked studies, under half of them reflect an unresolved V gene, and why the rest are absent is not known. That table furnishes V, J and clone size, whereas the DNA furnished D and trimming. Counted in this sample were some 100,000 clones; about 90% of them appeared once. The biggest ten clones account for 0.8% to 1% of the sample.

This clone occurred a few times. Its recognized antigen is unknown. No much larger clone exists at a distance of one base, and base qualities are not known. The CDR3 numbers 15 residues from cysteine through phenylalanine. Just CDR3 DNA is preserved here, 45 bases in frame from base 1. From V the trimming removes 4 bases and from J it removes 4 bases, while the gene matches leave 9 bases of the junction unaccounted for. CDR1 SGHRS and CDR2 YFSETQ are derived from the germline V gene. What the work shows at the level of the full study, not this receptor alone: Patients with durable benefit showed greater expansion of tumor-associated TCR clones in peripheral blood 3 weeks after starting treatment (n of about 22, p = 0.022). A pretreatment peripheral blood TCR clonality below the median was linked to improved progression-free and overall survival. Because the sample size was small (n = 29) and many of the analyses were exploratory, the results are meant to be hypothesis-generating.

This material consisted of PBMCs, taken around atezolizumab (anti-PD-L1) treatment. The rearranged chain carries TRBV5-1 and TRBJ1-1; 8 central nucleotides agree with TRBD1. The source is a woman older than 75 with urothelial cancer. The sequenced DNA: TGCGCCAGCAGCCTCCGTCAAACAGGGGGCACTGAAGCTTTCTTT. This is translated as CASSLRQTGGTEAFF.